This TCR beta chain originates from a study of T cells after yellow fever vaccination. TCRdb analysed the 5' RACE reads with MiXCR anew, one entry per CDR3 protein. There are 300,000 or so distinct CDR3 sequences in the sample; about 6.9% occur only once, and about 18% lies in the top ten. CDR3 size: 14 residues. Trimming removed 0 bases from V and 2 bases from J, with 9 bases in between. The germline V gene encodes CDR1 DFQATT and CDR2 SNEGSKA (reference sequence). This clonotype was detected only a few times. The clonotype originates from a man aged 18 to 29 who received the YFV17D yellow fever vaccine. The sequences come from PBMCs, collected roughly 46 days after the first yellow fever vaccination. The J gene is TRBJ2-3, the V gene TRBV20-1; D is perhaps TRBD2 (6 bases). CDR3 DNA sequence: TGCAGTGCTAGAGAACGGGGACTCACAGATACGCAGTATTTT. Residues: CSARERGLTDTQYF.